The 32 T cell receptor beta chains below were found in one sample sequenced in a study of blood T cells in healthy people across ages. The second PCR ran about 6 to 12 cycles with a sample-barcoded 5' primer and J-beta primers. TCRdb reprocessed the 5' RACE reads via MiXCR and lists one record per CDR3 protein. The sample holds about a million distinct CDR3 sequences; about 48% are singletons and the top ten take around an eighth. Sequenced material: blood. The receptors here all came from a young man in good health.

The table lists this clonotype with a few counts. This sequence joins TRBV3-1 and TRBJ2-5, with D tentatively TRBD2 (5 bases). The J call is doubtful: the DNA matches TRBJ2-7 better. The CDR3 covers 15 residues. Germline CDR1 LGHDT, CDR2 YNNKEL (reference sequence). CDR3 residues: CASSQERRVHYEQYF. The DNA for the CDR3 is TGTGCCAGCAGCCAAGAAAGGCGGGTCCACTACGAGCAGTACTTC.

This clonotype was counted a single time. The chain joins TRBV4-1 to TRBJ2-5, with D maybe TRBD2 (6 bases). Germline V gene lookup returns CDR1 MGHRA and CDR2 YSYEKL. The V end lost 1 base, the J end lost 5 bases, and 20 bases lay between the germline ends. This CDR3 contains 17 residues. CDR3 residues: CASSQGARRGEMETQYF. In nucleotides, the CDR3 is TGCGCCAGCAGCCAAGGGGCCAGGAGGGGCGAAATGGAGACCCAGTACTTC.

This clonotype was detected only a few times. This chain joins TRBV14 and TRBJ1-1; D is undetermined. Germline CDR1 reads SGHDN; CDR2 reads FVKESK. V was shortened by 4 bases and J by 0 bases, with 6 bases between the two germline ends. CDR3 size: 13 residues. The CDR3 nucleotides are TGTGCCAGCAGCCCCCACATGAACACTGAAGCTTTCTTT. This sequence encodes CASSPHMNTEAFF.

This rearrangement joins TRBV28 to TRBJ1-2; no clear D. Germline-derived CDR1 and CDR2 are MDHEN and SYDVKM. This CDR3 comprises 12 residues. V lost 3 bases, J lost 4 bases, and 6 bases lay in between. This CDR3 is CASSFRVYGYTF. The CDR3 DNA reads as TGTGCCAGCAGTTTTAGGGTCTATGGCTACACCTTC.

Comments on this clonotype: A much larger clone is a single base away; this may be a read error. The chain couples TRBV4-3 to TRBJ2-2, with D possibly TRBD2 on 5 matching bases. The CDR3 totals 15 residues. The germline gives CDR1 LGHNA, CDR2 YSLEER. The DNA of the CDR3 is TGCGCCAGCAGCCAAGCCTGGGAGAACACCAGGGAGCTGTTTTTT. As protein: CASSQAWENTRELFF.

About this clonotype: A much larger clone differs from this one at a single base, so this may be a read error. The chain has TRBV3-1 and TRBJ2-5, with D possibly TRBD1 on 5 matching bases. Germline CDR1 reads LGHDT; CDR2 reads YNNKEL (reference sequence). This CDR3 has 10 residues. The CDR3 is CASGQEAQYF. In DNA, the CDR3 is TGTGCCAGCGGACAAGAGGCCCAGTACTTC.

This clonotype was counted only a few times. The rearrangement uses TRBV15 and TRBJ1-1; no clear D gene. V was cut by 5 bases and J by 4 bases, with 17 bases left in between. The CDR3 totals 15 residues. In germline, CDR1 is LNHNV, CDR2 YYDKDF (reference sequence). Here the CDR3 DNA reads TGTGCCACCAGCCGACAACTGGGCAGCGGCACTGAAGCTTTCTTT. This sequence encodes CATSRQLGSGTEAFF. Variable domain in full (rest from reference TRBV15 and TRBJ1-1): DAMVIQNPRYQVTQFGKPVTLSCSQTLNHNVMYWYQQKSSQAPKLLFHYYDKDFNNEADTPDNFQSRRPNTSFCFLDIRSPGLGDTAMYLCATSRQLGSGTEAFFGQGTRLTVV.

V and J are TRBV29-1 and TRBJ2-7; no clear D. The germline V and J ends were trimmed by 1 base and 0 bases, with 10 bases remaining between them. This CDR3 has 14 residues. Germline CDR1 is SQVTM and CDR2 is ANQGSEA. For the CDR3, the DNA is TGCAGCGTTGAAGGGGGTTTCGGCTCCTACGAGCAGTACTTC. It is translated as CSVEGGFGSYEQYF.

As concerns this clonotype: It may be a read error: a sequence one base away is much more abundant. The chain has TRBV9 and TRBJ2-1; TRBD2 aligns across 9 bases. CDR1 SGDLS and CDR2 YYNGEE come from the germline V gene. CDR3 length: 15 amino acids. DNA for the CDR3: TGTGCCAGCAGCGTGGCGGGGGGGTCCTACAATAAGCAGTTCTTC. Its translation is CASSVAGGSYNKQFF.

This clonotype has only a few counts. V gene TRBV7-2 combines with J gene TRBJ2-7; perhaps D is TRBD1 or TRBD2 (5 bases each). From germline, CDR1 is SGHTA and CDR2 FQGNSA. The CDR3 is 14 residues long. V was cut by 4 bases and J by 6 bases, with 16 bases left in between. The chain's CDR3 is CASSSGTGQREQYF. CDR3 sequence (DNA): TGTGCCAGCAGCTCCGGGACGGGGCAACGCGAGCAGTACTTC.

This clonotype was recorded only once. J is TRBJ1-2 and V is TRBV29-1; TRBD1 might be the D (5 bases). The CDR3 consists of 11 residues. V was clipped by 7 bases and J by 4 bases, with 10 bases between them. Looked up from germline, CDR1 is SQVTM and CDR2 is ANQGSEA. Here the CDR3 DNA reads TGCAGCGCTGGGACCCGCTATGGCTACACCTTC. Amino acid sequence: CSAGTRYGYTF.

V usage is TRBV20-1 and J usage is TRBJ2-1; TRBD2 matches 10 bases. The CDR3 is 19 residues long. Germline loops: CDR1 DFQATT, CDR2 SNEGSKA (reference sequence). J gave up 0 bases and V 0 bases, and 11 bases lay outside the gene matches. Written as DNA, the CDR3 is TGCAGTGCTAGAGATGTTTTAGCGGGGGGACTCAACTCCTACAATGAGCAGTTCTTC. Translated: CSARDVLAGGLNSYNEQFF.

A note on this clonotype: One end of the junction does not line up with germline, which may come from a read error. The chain carries TRBV4-3 and TRBJ2-1, with 15 bases matching TRBD2. This CDR3 region has 17 residues. Germline CDR1 LGHNA, CDR2 YSLEER. The CDR3 DNA reads TGCGCCAGCAGCCGGACTAGCGGGGGGGCTAAGTACAGTGAGCAGTTCTTC. The encoded protein is CASSRTSGGAKYSEQFF.

Worth noting for this clonotype: An end of the junction differs from the germline gene, which may be a read error. The chain combines TRBV7-6 with TRBJ2-3; a weak D match, TRBD1 (5 bases). CDR1 is SGHVS, CDR2 FNYEAQ, per germline. The CDR3 consists of 17 residues. The CDR3 is CAGSLVQGESGTDTQYF. CDR3 nucleotides: TGTGCCGGCAGCTTAGTGCAGGGCGAGTCTGGCACAGATACGCAGTATTTT.

At least ten counts were recorded for this clonotype. J is TRBJ2-3 and V is TRBV9; TRBD2 aligns across 8 bases. Germline V gene lookup returns CDR1 SGDLS and CDR2 YYNGEE. The CDR3 is made up of 14 amino acids. Unmatched junction bases numbered 2, after V lost 3 bases and J lost 2 bases. The CDR3 sequence: CASSAGGDTDTQYF. DNA of the CDR3: TGTGCCAGCAGCGCCGGGGGGGACACAGATACGCAGTATTTT.

A few counts support this clonotype. V is TRBV28 and J is TRBJ1-2; 10 bases match TRBD1. The CDR3 spans 16 residues. Looked up from germline, CDR1 is MDHEN and CDR2 is SYDVKM. V shed 6 bases, J shed 4 bases, and the junction held 11 bases outside the gene matches. CDR3 in amino acids: CASSSPPGQGIYGYTF. In DNA form, the CDR3 reads TGTGCCAGCAGCTCACCTCCGGGACAGGGGATCTATGGCTACACCTTC.

The chain is built from TRBV3-1 and TRBJ1-5; tentatively, D is TRBD1 (5 bases). V was cut by 4 bases and J by 2 bases, with 15 bases left in between. Germline CDR1 and CDR2: LGHDT and YNNKEL (reference sequence). The CDR3 covers 16 residues. The CDR3 reads CASSRSSGAGNQPQHF. In DNA, the CDR3 is TGTGCCAGCAGCCGTTCGAGTGGGGCGGGCAATCAGCCCCAGCATTTT.

This clonotype was detected ten times or more. This rearrangement joins TRBV12-3 or TRBV12-4 to TRBJ1-5; D uncertain. The CDR3 is made up of 15 amino acids. Trimming removed 3 bases from V and 2 bases from J, with 11 bases in between. CDR3 region: CASSFEGRGNQPQHF. CDR3 bases: TGTGCCAGCAGTTTTGAGGGTAGGGGCAATCAGCCCCAGCATTTT.

V usage is TRBV20-1 and J usage is TRBJ2-3, with TRBD2 matching 7 bases. The CDR3 sequence is 14 residues long. Germline V gene lookup returns CDR1 DFQATT and CDR2 SNEGSKA (reference sequence). J lost 4 bases, V lost 3 bases, and 7 bases had no gene match. CDR3 sequence reads: CSASLSGDPDTQYF. The CDR3 DNA reads as TGCAGTGCTAGCTTAAGCGGGGACCCAGATACGCAGTATTTT.

This clonotype came up many times. This chain uses TRBV4-1 with TRBJ2-1, with 10 bases identical to TRBD2. Germline V gives CDR1 MGHRA, CDR2 YSYEKL. This CDR3 has 16 amino acids. V dropped 2 bases and J dropped 3; count of bases not matched to a gene: 4. The CDR3: CASSQYERGGYNEQFF. CDR3 sequence (DNA): TGCGCCAGCAGCCAATATGAGCGGGGGGGCTACAATGAGCAGTTCTTC.

This clonotype showed up just a few times. The V and J genes are TRBV20-1 and TRBJ2-1; 8 bases fit TRBD2. J gave up 0 bases and V 0 bases, and 7 bases lay outside the gene matches. The CDR3 has 17 residues. In germline, CDR1 is DFQATT, CDR2 SNEGSKA (reference sequence). The CDR3 loop is CSARDAGGYSSYNEQFF. CDR3 sequence (DNA): TGCAGTGCTAGAGATGCGGGGGGCTATAGCTCCTACAATGAGCAGTTCTTC.

The chain recombines TRBV7-2 with TRBJ2-1, with 13 bases matching TRBD2. CDR3 length: 16 amino acids. Germline V gives CDR1 SGHTA, CDR2 FQGNSA. Trimming removed 2 bases from V and 10 bases from J; junction bases left unmatched: 8. The CDR3 spells CASSLRTSGGSGEQFF. CDR3 sequence (DNA): TGTGCCAGCAGCTTACGGACTAGCGGGGGCAGTGGGGAGCAGTTCTTC.

The chain couples TRBV4-3 to TRBJ2-1; D may be TRBD1 (5 bases). The CDR3 runs to 15 residues. Germline V gene sequence: CDR1 LGHNA, CDR2 YSLEER. The V end was cut by 1 base, the J end by 2 bases, with 9 bases between. The CDR3 sequence is CASSQGSGTYNEQFF. CDR3 sequence (DNA): TGCGCCAGCAGCCAAGGGTCAGGGACCTACAATGAGCAGTTCTTC.

This clonotype was seen more than once but under ten times. This chain uses TRBV19 with TRBJ1-1; D is perhaps TRBD1 (5 bases). The CDR3 has 14 amino acids. V gave up 3 bases and J gave up 6 bases, with 14 bases separating them. Germline V gene sequence: CDR1 LNHDA, CDR2 SQIVND (reference sequence). CDR3: CASSIGRPGAEAFF. CDR3 sequence (DNA): TGTGCCAGTAGTATCGGCCGGCCGGGGGCTGAAGCTTTCTTT. Supplemented by reference TRBV19 and TRBJ1-1, the full variable domain reads DGGITQSPKYLFRKEGQNVTLSCEQNLNHDAMYWYRQDPGQGLRLIYYSQIVNDFQKGDIAEGYSVSREKKESFPLTVTSAQKNPTAFYLCASSIGRPGAEAFFGQGTRLTVV.

This chain links TRBV7-9 with TRBJ2-7; possible D gene TRBD1, 6 bases. The CDR3 runs to 14 residues. Trimming removed 7 bases at V and 9 bases at J, with 22 bases between. Germline assignment: CDR1 SEHNR and CDR2 FQNEAQ (reference sequence). The CDR3 is CASTPDRSDSRQYF. The CDR3 DNA is TGTGCCAGCACCCCGGACAGAAGTGATTCGAGGCAGTACTTC.

As regards this clonotype: At one of its ends the junction is not consistent with the germline gene, which may arise from a read error. The chain has TRBV4-2 and TRBJ2-6, with 8 bases lining up with TRBD1. This CDR3 has 17 residues. Germline CDR1 reads LGHNA; CDR2 reads YNFKEQ. CDR3 loop: CAGSQADRAIGANVLTF. The CDR3 region has the DNA TGTGCCGGCAGCCAAGCGGACAGGGCCATCGGGGCCAACGTCCTGACTTTC.

The table lists this clonotype with many counts. The genes are TRBV5-5 and TRBJ2-7; D is unresolved. The CDR3 has 12 residues. From germline, CDR1 is SGHKS and CDR2 YYEKEE (reference sequence). Trimming pared 4 bases from V and 0 bases from J, leaving 5 bases between. This chain's CDR3 is CASSDFSYEQYF. The CDR3 nucleotides are TGTGCCAGCAGCGACTTCTCCTACGAGCAGTACTTC.

The chain links TRBV6-5 to TRBJ1-3; D is unclear. The germline V gene has CDR1 MNHEY and CDR2 SVGAGI. The V gene lost 6 bases and the J gene lost 11 bases, with 11 bases spanning the gap. The CDR3 has 11 amino acids. CDR3 loop: CASRDRGPIYF. DNA of the CDR3: TGTGCCAGCAGGGATCGGGGTCCCATATATTTT.

This chain links TRBV12-3 or TRBV12-4 with TRBJ1-2; weak D call: TRBD1 (6 bases). V dropped 6 bases and J dropped 8 bases, with 19 bases sitting between them. The CDR3 has 14 amino acids. CDR3 sequence (DNA): TGTGCCAGCAGCCTCAGACAGGACCTAGGAGGCTACACCTTC. It specifies CASSLRQDLGGYTF.

V is TRBV27 and J is TRBJ2-1; TRBD1 matches at 7 bases. This CDR3 is built from 15 residues. Trimming at V came to 6 bases and at J to 4 bases, leaving 9 bases not matched to a gene. In germline, CDR1 is MNHEY, CDR2 SMNVEV (reference sequence). The CDR3 is CASSPGTAAYNEQFF. The CDR3 bases are TGTGCCAGCAGCCCCGGGACAGCAGCATACAATGAGCAGTTCTTC.

This clonotype has at least ten counts. J is TRBJ2-3 and V is TRBV6-2 or TRBV6-3; D is undetermined. The CDR3 runs 13 residues. Germline-derived CDR1 and CDR2 are MNHEY and SVGEGT. Trimming took off 7 bases at V and 1 base at J, with 9 bases between the two ends. The CDR3 sequence is CASTPRRTDTQYF. The CDR3 region has the DNA TGTGCCAGCACTCCTCGTCGCACAGATACGCAGTATTTT.

This clonotype appeared once. The CDR3 DNA is TGTGCCAGCAGTTTACAGGCCGCGAATTTTGGCTACACCTTC. It codes for CASSLQAANFGYTF. This rearrangement joins TRBV28 to TRBJ1-2; D is unclear. There are 14 residues in the CDR3. V lost 2 bases and J 7 bases, leaving 14 bases between the germline ends. Looked up from germline, CDR1 is MDHEN and CDR2 is SYDVKM.